This TCR beta chain was sequenced during a study of blood T cell repertoires in COVID-19. Across the whole study: Samples of COVID-19 (acute and convalescent) were obtained from the United States, Italy and Spain. Nucleic acid was either cDNA or gDNA, and it came from T cells, B-cell-depleted T cells, or PBMCs.

In the authors' methods: Scientists estimated how many nucleated cells there were by amplifying reference gene primers. Profiled with immunoSEQ multiplex PCR; TCRdb holds only in-frame clones, not every one. The V and J calls and clone size were taken over from that table, and D and trimming were inferred from the DNA. The sample lists around 300,000 clones; approximately 90% were seen once. This CDR3 spans 15 amino acids. The germline V gene has CDR1 SNHLY and CDR2 FYNNEI. With 7 bases clipped from V and 6 bases from J, the junction kept 12 bases outside the gene matches. The rearrangement joins TRBV2 to TRBJ2-1, with TRBD1 identical over 7 bases. Sequencing was done on a sample of peripheral blood. The receptor's source is a young man with active or convalescent COVID-19. The CDR3 coding sequence is TGTGCCAGCATTCCCGACAGGGAATTTTCCAATGAGCAGTTCTTC. Translation: CASIPDREFSNEQFF.